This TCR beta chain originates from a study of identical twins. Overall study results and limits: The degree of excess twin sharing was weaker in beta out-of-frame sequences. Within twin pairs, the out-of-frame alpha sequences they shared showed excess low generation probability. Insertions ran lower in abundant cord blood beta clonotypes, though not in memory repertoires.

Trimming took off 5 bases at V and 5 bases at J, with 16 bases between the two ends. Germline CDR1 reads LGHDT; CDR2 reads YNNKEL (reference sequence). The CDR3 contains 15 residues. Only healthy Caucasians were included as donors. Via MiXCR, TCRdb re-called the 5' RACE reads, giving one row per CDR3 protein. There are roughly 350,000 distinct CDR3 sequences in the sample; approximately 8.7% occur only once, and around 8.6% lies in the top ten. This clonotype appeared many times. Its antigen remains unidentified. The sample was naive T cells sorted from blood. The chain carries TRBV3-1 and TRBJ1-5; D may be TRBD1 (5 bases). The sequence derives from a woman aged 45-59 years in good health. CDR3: CASSDNRTPYQPQHF. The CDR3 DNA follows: TGTGCCAGCAGCGATAACCGGACACCTTATCAGCCCCAGCATTTT.